The clone carrying this T cell receptor (beta chain) has only one observation. Its target is unknown. TCRdb's table, derived via immunoSEQ multiplex PCR, lists solely in-frame clones and lacks some. The profile shows 110,000 to 150,000 clones, more than 80% of them singletons. The data derive from a study of T cell responses to AZD1222 COVID-19 vaccine. Findings and caveats of the study: In a largely white British group with more females than males, clonal diversity was possibly underestimated. Spike-wide vaccine-associated CD4 TCRs dominated at 160-218 and 743-854. Repertoire sampling happened only post peak T cell response.

J gave up 2 bases and V 4 bases, and 8 bases lay outside the gene matches. Germline V gives CDR1 SGDLS, CDR2 YYNGEE. The CDR3 runs to 15 residues. The source is an adult in good health. The source was peripheral blood, collected on day 0 of AZD1222 vaccination. The chain uses TRBV9 and TRBJ2-7; TRBD2 matches at 8 bases. The CDR3 here is CASSTSSGITYEQYF. DNA for the CDR3: TGTGCCAGCAGCACAAGTAGCGGGATTACCTACGAGCAGTACTTC. Looking up the rest from reference TRBV9 and TRBJ2-7 gives the full variable domain: DSGVTQTPKHLITATGQRVTLRCSPRSGDLSVYWYQQSLDQGLQFLIQYYNGEERAKGNILERFSAQQFPDLHSELNLSSLELGDSALYFCASSTSSGITYEQYFGPGTRLTVT.